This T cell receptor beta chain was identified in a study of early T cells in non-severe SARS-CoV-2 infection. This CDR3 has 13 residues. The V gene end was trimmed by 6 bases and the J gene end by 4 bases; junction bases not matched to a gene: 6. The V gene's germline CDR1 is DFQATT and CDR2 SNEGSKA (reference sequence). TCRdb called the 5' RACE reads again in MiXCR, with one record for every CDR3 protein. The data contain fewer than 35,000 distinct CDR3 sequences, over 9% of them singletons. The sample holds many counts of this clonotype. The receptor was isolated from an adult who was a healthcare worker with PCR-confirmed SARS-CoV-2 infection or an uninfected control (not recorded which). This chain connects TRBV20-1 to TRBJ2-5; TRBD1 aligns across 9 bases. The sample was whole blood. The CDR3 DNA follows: TGCAGTGCGCCGGGGACAGGGTCAGAGACCCAGTACTTC. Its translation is CSAPGTGSETQYF.